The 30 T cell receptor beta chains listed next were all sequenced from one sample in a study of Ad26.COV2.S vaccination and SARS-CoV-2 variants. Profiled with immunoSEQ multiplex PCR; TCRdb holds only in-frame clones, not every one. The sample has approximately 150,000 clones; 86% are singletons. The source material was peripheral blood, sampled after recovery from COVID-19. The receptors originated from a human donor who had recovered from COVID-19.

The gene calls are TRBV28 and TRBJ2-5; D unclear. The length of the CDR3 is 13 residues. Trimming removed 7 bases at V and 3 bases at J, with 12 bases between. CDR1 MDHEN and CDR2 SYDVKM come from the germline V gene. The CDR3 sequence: CASMVQIKETQYF. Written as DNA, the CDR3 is TGTGCCAGCATGGTCCAAATTAAAGAGACCCAGTACTTC.

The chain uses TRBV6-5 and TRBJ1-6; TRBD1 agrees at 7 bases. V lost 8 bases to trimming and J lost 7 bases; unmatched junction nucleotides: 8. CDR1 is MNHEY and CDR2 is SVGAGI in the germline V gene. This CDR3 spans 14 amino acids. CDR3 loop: CASLSRQGNSPLHF. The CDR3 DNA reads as TGTGCCAGCTTATCTAGACAGGGAAATTCACCCCTCCACTTT.

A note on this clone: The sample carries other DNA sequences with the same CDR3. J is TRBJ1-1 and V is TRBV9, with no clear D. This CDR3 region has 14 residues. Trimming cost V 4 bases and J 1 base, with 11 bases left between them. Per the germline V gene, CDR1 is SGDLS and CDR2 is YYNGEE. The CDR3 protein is CASSPGGENTEAFF. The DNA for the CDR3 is TGTGCCAGCAGCCCAGGTGGGGAGAACACTGAAGCTTTCTTT.

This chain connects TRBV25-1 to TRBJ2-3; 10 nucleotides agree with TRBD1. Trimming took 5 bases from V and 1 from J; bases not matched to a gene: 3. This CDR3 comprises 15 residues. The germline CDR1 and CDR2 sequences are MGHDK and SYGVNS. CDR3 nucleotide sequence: TGTGCCAGCAGTACCGGGACAGGGGGCACAGATACGCAGTATTTT. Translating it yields CASSTGTGGTDTQYF. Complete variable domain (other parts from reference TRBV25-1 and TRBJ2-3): EADIYQTPRYLVIGTGKKITLECSQTMGHDKMYWYQQDPGMELHLIHYSYGVNSTEKGDLSSESTVSRIRTEHFPLTLESARPSHTSQYLCASSTGTGGTDTQYFGPGTRLTVL.

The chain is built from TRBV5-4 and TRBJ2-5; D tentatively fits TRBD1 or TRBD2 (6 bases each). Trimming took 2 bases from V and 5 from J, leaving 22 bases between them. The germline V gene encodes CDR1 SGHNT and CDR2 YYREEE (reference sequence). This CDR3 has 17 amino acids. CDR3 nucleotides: TGTGCCAGCAGCTTATCGGGGGCAAGTACCCGACGGGAGACCCAGTACTTC. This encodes CASSLSGASTRRETQYF.

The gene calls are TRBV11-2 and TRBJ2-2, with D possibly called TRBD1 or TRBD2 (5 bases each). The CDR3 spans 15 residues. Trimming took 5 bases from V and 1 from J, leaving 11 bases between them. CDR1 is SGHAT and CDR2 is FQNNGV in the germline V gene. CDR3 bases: TGTGCCAGCAGCGCGACGAGGGGGAACACCGGGGAGCTGTTTTTT. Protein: CASSATRGNTGELFF. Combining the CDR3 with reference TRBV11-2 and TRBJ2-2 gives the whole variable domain EAGVAQSPRYKIIEKRQSVAFWCNPISGHATLYWYQQILGQGPKLLIQFQNNGVVDDSQLPKDRFSAERLKGVDSTLKIQPAKLEDSAVYLCASSATRGNTGELFFGEGSRLTVL.

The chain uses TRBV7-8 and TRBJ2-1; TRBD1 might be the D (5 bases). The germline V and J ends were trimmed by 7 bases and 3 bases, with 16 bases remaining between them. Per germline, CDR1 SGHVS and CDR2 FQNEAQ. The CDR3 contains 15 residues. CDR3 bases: TGTGCCAGCAACAACCAGGGCGTCAACTACAATGAGCAGTTCTTC. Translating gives CASNNQGVNYNEQFF.

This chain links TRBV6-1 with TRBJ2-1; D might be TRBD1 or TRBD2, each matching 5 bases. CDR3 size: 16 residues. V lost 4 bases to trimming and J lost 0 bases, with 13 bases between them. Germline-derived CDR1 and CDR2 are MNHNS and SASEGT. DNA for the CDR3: TGTGCCAGCAGTGCCAGCAGGGCGGGCTCCTACAATGAGCAGTTCTTC. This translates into CASSASRAGSYNEQFF.

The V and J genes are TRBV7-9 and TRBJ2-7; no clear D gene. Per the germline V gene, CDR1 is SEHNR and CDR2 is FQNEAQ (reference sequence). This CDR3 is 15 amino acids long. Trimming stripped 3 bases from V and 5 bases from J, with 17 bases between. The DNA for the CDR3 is TGTGCCAGCAGCTTTATGAAGCCGTCCAGTGACGAGCAGTACTTC. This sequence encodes CASSFMKPSSDEQYF. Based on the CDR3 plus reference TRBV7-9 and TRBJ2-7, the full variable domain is DTGVSQNPRHKITKRGQNVTFRCDPISEHNRLYWYRQTLGQGPEFLTYFQNEAQLEKSRLLSDRFSAERPKGSFSTLEIQRTEQGDSAMYLCASSFMKPSSDEQYFGPGTRLTVT.

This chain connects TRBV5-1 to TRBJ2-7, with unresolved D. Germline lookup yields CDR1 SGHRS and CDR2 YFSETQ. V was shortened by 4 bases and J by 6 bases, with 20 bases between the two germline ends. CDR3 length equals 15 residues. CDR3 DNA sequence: TGCGCCAGCAGCCCATCCGGGCCCTCGGCCATCGAGCAGTACTTC. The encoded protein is CASSPSGPSAIEQYF.

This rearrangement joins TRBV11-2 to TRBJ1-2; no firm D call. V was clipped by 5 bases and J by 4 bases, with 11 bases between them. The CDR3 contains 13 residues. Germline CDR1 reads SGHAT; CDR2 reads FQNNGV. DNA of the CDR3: TGTGCCAGCAGCCAGACAAGTTCCTATGGCTACACCTTC. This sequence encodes CASSQTSSYGYTF.

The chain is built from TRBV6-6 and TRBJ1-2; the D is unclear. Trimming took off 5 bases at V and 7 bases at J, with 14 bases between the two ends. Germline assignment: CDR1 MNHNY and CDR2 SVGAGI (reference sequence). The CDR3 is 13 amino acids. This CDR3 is CASSPEPIRGYTF. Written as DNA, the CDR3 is TGTGCCAGCAGTCCGGAACCGATCCGTGGCTACACCTTC.

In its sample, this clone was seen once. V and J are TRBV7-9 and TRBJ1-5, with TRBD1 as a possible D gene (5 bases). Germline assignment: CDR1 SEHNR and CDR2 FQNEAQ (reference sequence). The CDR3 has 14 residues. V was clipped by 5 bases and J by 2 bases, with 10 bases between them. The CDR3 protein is CASSRGDGNQPQHF. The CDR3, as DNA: TGTGCCAGCAGCAGGGGAGACGGCAATCAGCCCCAGCATTTT.

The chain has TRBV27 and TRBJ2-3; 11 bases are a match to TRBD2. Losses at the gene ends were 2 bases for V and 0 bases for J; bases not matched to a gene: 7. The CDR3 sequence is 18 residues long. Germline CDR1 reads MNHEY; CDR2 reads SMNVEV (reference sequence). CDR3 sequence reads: CASSLDVLAGGSTDTQYF. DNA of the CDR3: TGTGCCAGCAGTTTAGACGTCCTAGCGGGGGGTAGCACAGATACGCAGTATTTT.

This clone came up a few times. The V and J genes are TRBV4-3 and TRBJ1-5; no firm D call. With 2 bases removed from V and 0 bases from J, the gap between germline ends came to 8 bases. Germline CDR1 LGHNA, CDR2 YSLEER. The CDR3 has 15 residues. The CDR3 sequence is CASSQSVLSNQPQHF. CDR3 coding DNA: TGCGCCAGCAGCCAATCTGTCCTTAGCAATCAGCCCCAGCATTTT.

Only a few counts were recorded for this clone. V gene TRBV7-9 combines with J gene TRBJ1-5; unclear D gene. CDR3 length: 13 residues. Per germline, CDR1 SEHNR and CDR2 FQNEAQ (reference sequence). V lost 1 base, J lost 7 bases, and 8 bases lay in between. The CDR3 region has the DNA TGTGCCAGCAGCTTAGACGCGGGCCAGCCCCAGCATTTT. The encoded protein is CASSLDAGQPQHF.

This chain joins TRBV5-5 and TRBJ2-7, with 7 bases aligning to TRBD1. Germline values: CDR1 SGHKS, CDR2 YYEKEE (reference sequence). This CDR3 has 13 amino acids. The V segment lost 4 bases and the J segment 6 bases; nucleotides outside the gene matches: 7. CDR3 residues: CASSQTGSGEQYF. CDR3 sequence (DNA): TGTGCCAGCAGCCAGACAGGGTCCGGCGAGCAGTACTTC.

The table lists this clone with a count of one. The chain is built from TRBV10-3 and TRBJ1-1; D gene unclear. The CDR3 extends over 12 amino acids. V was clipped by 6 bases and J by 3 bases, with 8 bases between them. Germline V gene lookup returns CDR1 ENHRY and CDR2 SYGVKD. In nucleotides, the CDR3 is TGTGCCATCAGGGCCGGCGACACTGAAGCTTTCTTT. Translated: CAIRAGDTEAFF.

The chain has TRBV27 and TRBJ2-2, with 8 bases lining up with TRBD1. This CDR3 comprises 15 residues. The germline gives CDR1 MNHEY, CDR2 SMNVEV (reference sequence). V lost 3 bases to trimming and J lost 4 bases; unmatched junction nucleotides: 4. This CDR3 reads CASSFGTGSTGELFF. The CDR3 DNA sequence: TGTGCCAGCAGTTTCGGGACAGGATCCACCGGGGAGCTGTTTTTT.

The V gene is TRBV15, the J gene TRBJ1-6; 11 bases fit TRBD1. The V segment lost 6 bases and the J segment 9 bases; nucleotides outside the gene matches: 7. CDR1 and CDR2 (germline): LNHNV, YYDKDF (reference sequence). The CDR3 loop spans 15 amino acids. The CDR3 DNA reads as TGTGCCACCAGTAAGAGGACAGGGGGCAGTTCACCCCTCCACTTT. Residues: CATSKRTGGSSPLHF.

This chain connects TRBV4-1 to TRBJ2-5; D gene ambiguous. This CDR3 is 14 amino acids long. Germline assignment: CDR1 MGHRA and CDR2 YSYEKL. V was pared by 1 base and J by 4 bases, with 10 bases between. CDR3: CASSQVIRIETQYF. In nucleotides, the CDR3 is TGCGCCAGCAGCCAAGTCATCAGGATAGAGACCCAGTACTTC.

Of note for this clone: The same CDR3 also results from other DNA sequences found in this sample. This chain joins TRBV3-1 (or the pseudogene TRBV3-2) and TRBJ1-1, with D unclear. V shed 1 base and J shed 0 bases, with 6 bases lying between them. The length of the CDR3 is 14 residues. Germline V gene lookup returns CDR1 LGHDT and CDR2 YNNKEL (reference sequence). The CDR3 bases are TGTGCCAGCAGCCAAGGGCAGCTGAACACTGAAGCTTTCTTT. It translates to CASSQGQLNTEAFF.

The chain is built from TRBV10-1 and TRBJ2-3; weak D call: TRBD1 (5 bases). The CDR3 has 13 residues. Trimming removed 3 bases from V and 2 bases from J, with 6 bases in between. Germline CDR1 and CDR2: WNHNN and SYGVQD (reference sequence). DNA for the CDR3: TGCGCCAGCAGTGAAGGGGCCACAGATACGCAGTATTTT. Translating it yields CASSEGATDTQYF.

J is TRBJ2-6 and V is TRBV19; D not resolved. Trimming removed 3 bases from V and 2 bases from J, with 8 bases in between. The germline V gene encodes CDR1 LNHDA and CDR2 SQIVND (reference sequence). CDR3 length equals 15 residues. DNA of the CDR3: TGTGCCAGTAGTATTTTGCAAACTGGGGCCAACGTCCTGACTTTC. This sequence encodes CASSILQTGANVLTF.

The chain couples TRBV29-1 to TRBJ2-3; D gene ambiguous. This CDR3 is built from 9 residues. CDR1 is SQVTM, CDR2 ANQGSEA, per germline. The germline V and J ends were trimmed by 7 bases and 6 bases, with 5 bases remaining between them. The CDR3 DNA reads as TGCAGCGCTGGGGATACGCAGTATTTT. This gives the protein CSAGDTQYF.

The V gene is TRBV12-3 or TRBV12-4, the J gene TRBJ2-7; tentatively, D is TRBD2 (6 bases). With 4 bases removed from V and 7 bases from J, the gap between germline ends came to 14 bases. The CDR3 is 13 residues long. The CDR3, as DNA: TGTGCCAGCAGTTCCAACTACGGGGGTGAGCAGTACTTC. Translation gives CASSSNYGGEQYF.

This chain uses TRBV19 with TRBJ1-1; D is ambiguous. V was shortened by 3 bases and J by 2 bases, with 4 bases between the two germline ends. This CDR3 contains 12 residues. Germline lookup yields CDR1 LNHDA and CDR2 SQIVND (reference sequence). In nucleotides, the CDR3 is TGTGCCAGTAGTATTTTCAACACTGAAGCTTTCTTT. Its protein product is CASSIFNTEAFF.

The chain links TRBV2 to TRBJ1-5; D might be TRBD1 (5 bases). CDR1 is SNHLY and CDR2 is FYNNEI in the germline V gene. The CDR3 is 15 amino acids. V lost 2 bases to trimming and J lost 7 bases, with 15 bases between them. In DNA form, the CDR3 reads TGTGCCAGCAGTGAAATTGGTGGGGGTCGGCAGCCCCAGCATTTT. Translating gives CASSEIGGGRQPQHF.

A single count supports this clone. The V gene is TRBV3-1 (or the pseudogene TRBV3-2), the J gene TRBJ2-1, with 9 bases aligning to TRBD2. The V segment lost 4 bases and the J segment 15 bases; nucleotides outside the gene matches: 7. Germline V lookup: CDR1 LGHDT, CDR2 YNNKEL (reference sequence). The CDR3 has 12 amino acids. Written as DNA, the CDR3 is TGTGCCAGCAGCCGAAGGGGGACTAGCACGTTCTTC. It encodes CASSRRGTSTFF.

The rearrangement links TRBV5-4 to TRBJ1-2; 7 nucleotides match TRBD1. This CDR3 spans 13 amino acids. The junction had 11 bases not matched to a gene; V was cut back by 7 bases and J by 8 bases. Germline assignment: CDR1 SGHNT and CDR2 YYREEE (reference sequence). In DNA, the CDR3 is TGTGCCAGCTCCAGGGGGGGGCTAGGGGGCTACACCTTC. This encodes CASSRGGLGGYTF.